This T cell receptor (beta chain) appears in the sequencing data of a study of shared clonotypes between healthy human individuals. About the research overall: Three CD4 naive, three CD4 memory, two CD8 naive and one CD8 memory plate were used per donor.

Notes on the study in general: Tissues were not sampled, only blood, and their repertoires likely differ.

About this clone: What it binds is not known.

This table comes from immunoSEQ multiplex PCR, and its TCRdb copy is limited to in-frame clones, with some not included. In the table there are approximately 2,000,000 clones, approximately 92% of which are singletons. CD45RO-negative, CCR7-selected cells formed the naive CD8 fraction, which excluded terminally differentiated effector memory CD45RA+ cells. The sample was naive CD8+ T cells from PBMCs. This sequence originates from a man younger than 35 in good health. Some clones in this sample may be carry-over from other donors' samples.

CDR3 bases: TGTGCCAGCAGTTATACAGGGAGAGACGAGCAGTACTTC. Its translation is CASSYTGRDEQYF. V and J are TRBV27 and TRBJ2-7; a weak D match, TRBD1 (6 bases). The CDR3 sequence is 13 residues long. The V and J ends lost 4 bases and 5 bases respectively, with 12 bases between them. From germline, CDR1 is MNHEY and CDR2 SMNVEV (reference sequence).